The rows below give T cell receptor beta chains drawn from one sample of a study of T cells in Graves' hyperthyroidism and ophthalmopathy. TCRdb recomputed calls from the multiplex PCR reads with MiXCR, one row per CDR3 protein. The table has about 350,000 distinct CDR3 sequences, over 11% seen once; the top ten hold around 23%. Source material: blood. The receptor source for this set is a woman under 40 with Graves' hyperthyroidism. Each CDR3 is given with its conserved first and last residue. Fields, in order: J gene, clone size, V gene, D gene, CDR3 DNA, CDR3 protein. A D gene is named only where the DNA matches it firmly. For some rows the clone size is stated as once, few or many, or as a class when expanded; others skip it.

>TRBJ1-2|NA|TRBV7-2|NA
TGTGCCAGCAGACGTACCAGGGGATATGGCTACACCTTC
CASRRTRGYGYTF
>TRBJ2-7|once|TRBV14|TRBD1
TGTGCCAGCAGCCAATGGACAGGTTCAACGTCCGAGCAGTACTTC
CASSQWTGSTSEQYF
>TRBJ2-1|many|TRBV28|TRBD1
TGTGCCAGCAGTTCATCGGGACAGGGGTTAATCAATGAGCAGTTCTTC
CASSSSGQGLINEQFF
>TRBJ2-2|NA|TRBV19|NA
TGTGCCAGTAGTATAGATCCTGTGGCCGGGGAGCTGTTTTTT
CASSIDPVAGELFF
>TRBJ2-2|NA|TRBV20-1|TRBD1
TGCAGTGTGAGAGGACAGGGGGCGAAGCGGAACACCGGGGAGCTGTTTTTT
CSVRGQGAKRNTGELFF
>TRBJ2-1|NA|TRBV27|TRBD2
TGTGCCAGCAGCCCTCCTTTAGCTAGCGGGAGTTTATGGAATGAGCAGTTCTTC
CASSPPLASGSLWNEQFF
>TRBJ1-2|few|TRBV28|NA
TGTGCCAGCAGCAGAGGTAGTAATATTGGCTACACCTTC
CASSRGSNIGYTF
>TRBJ2-2|many|TRBV11-2|NA
TGTGCCAGCAGCTCCCCCCTGCGTCTCACCTCGGACACCGGGGAGCTGTTTTTT
CASSSPLRLTSDTGELFF
>TRBJ2-1|NA|TRBV24-1|TRBD2
TGTGCCACCAGTGATGTGACTAGCGGGGGACATTACAATGAGCAGTTCTTC
CATSDVTSGGHYNEQFF
>TRBJ1-1|few|TRBV19|TRBD1
TGTGCCAGTACCCGACAGGGGGGGTTGAACACTGAAGCTTTCTTT
CASTRQGGLNTEAFF
>TRBJ1-2|once|TRBV20-1|NA
TGCAGTGCTAGCAATGACAGACACTATGGCTACACCTTC
CSASNDRHYGYTF
>TRBJ2-5|few|TRBV3-1|NA
TGTGCCAGCAGCCTCGTGCAGGGAGTAGGAGAGACCCAGTACTTC
CASSLVQGVGETQYF
>TRBJ1-1|few|TRBV29-1|NA
TGCAGCGTTACCGTGGAGGGCACTGAAGCTTTCTTT
CSVTVEGTEAFF
>TRBJ2-3|many|TRBV2|TRBD2
TGTGCCAGCACCGGGGGGGGCAGCACAGATACGCAGTATTTT
CASTGGGSTDTQYF
>TRBJ2-1|NA|TRBV4-1|NA
TGCGCCAGCAGCCAAGACTATAGCGGTAGCTCCTACAATGAGCAGTTCTTC
CASSQDYSGSSYNEQFF
>TRBJ1-4|few|TRBV10-3|NA
TGTGCCATCAAGAATCAGGGTGTAAATGAAAAACTGTTTTTT
CAIKNQGVNEKLFF
>TRBJ1-4|few|TRBV5-1|NA
TGCGCCAGCAGGCTCACAGGAACAACTAATGAAAAACTGTTTTTT
CASRLTGTTNEKLFF
>TRBJ2-4|NA|TRBV7-9|TRBD1
TGTGCCAGCAGCTTCAGGGGGGCCAAAAACATTCAGTACTTC
CASSFRGAKNIQYF
>TRBJ1-4|NA|TRBV12-3/TRBV12-4|NA
TGTGCCAGCAGTTCGATAGGATCTAATGAAAAACTGTTTTTT
CASSSIGSNEKLFF
>TRBJ1-5|many|TRBV2|TRBD1
TGTGCCAGCATGCCTGGACAGGGGGGATATAGCAATCAGCCCCAGCATTTT
CASMPGQGGYSNQPQHF
>TRBJ2-4|NA|TRBV5-1|TRBD1
TGCGCCAGCAGCTTGTCGGGACAGAATACAAACATTCAGTACTTC
CASSLSGQNTNIQYF
>TRBJ2-7|many|TRBV11-2|NA
TGTGCCAGCAGCTCGGCAGGGGCCCACGAGCAGTACTTC
CASSSAGAHEQYF
>TRBJ2-1|many|TRBV6-6|NA
TGTGCCAGCAGTTACTCTGGGAGCTCCTACAATGAGCAGTTCTTC
CASSYSGSSYNEQFF
>TRBJ2-7|many|TRBV19|NA
TGTGCCAGTAGCCAATCAGGGGTCTCCCACGAGCAGTACTTC
CASSQSGVSHEQYF
>TRBJ2-7|many|TRBV2|TRBD2
TGTGCCAGCCGACCTCTCTCGGGAGGGCCCGGCGAGCAGTACTTC
CASRPLSGGPGEQYF
>TRBJ1-2|few|TRBV7-9|NA
TGTGCCAGCAGCTTAGCGTCGGGCAGGGCAAGGGACTATGGCTACACCTTC
CASSLASGRARDYGYTF
>TRBJ2-7|few|TRBV10-3|NA
TGTGCCATCAGTGACACAGGGCAAAGGGGGAGGGAGCAGTACTTC
CAISDTGQRGREQYF
>TRBJ2-1|few|TRBV5-1|TRBD1
TGCGCCAGCAGCTTGGGTGCCAGGGGGCTCAATGAGCAGTTCTTC
CASSLGARGLNEQFF
>TRBJ1-6|many|TRBV20-1|TRBD1
TGCAGTGCTCTCCCGGGACAGGGGAACTCACCCCTCCACTTT
CSALPGQGNSPLHF
>TRBJ2-5|many|TRBV29-1|NA
TGCAGCGTTGAAGATTGGGGCAGGGAAGAGACCCAGTACTTC
CSVEDWGREETQYF
>TRBJ1-5|many|TRBV2|NA
TGTGCCAGCAGCCAAATTCCCGACAGGAAAGGCAATCAGCCCCAGCATTTT
CASSQIPDRKGNQPQHF
>TRBJ2-7|many|TRBV12-3/TRBV12-4|TRBD2
TGTGCCAGCAGTCCCACGTTTCGTCGGAGGGAGGGCGAGCAGTACTTC
CASSPTFRRREGEQYF
>TRBJ2-7|few|TRBV4-1|TRBD1
TGCGCCAGCAGCCAAGGACCGGACAGGGGTACGCGGGAGCAGTACTTC
CASSQGPDRGTREQYF
>TRBJ1-5|NA|TRBV7-9|NA
TGTGCCAGCAGCTTAGACGGTGGGCCCCAGCATTTT
CASSLDGGPQHF
>TRBJ2-3|many|TRBV28|TRBD2
TGTGCCAGCAGTTTGCGGGGAGGGCCAACAGATACGCAGTATTTT
CASSLRGGPTDTQYF
>TRBJ2-1|many|TRBV5-5|NA
TGTGCCAGCAGCTTGGTGTGGGGGACCAACAATGAGCAGTTCTTC
CASSLVWGTNNEQFF
>TRBJ2-1|few|TRBV7-9|NA
TGTGCCAGCAGCCAACTAGGGGTTTTGGGTGAGCAGTTCTTC
CASSQLGVLGEQFF
>TRBJ2-7|few|TRBV29-1|TRBD2
TGCAGCGTTGTTAAGCTAGCGGGAGGTGGGGAGCAGTACTTC
CSVVKLAGGGEQYF
>TRBJ2-1|NA|TRBV11-2|NA
TGTGCCAGCAGCCAACTGACATCTTACAATGAGCAGTTCTTC
CASSQLTSYNEQFF
>TRBJ2-1|few|TRBV29-1|TRBD2
TGCAGCGTTCAGGGACTAGCGGGTATCAATGAGCAGTTCTTC
CSVQGLAGINEQFF
>TRBJ2-3|NA|TRBV9|TRBD1
TGTGCCAGCAGCCTGGGACAGGGGAACACAGATACGCAGTATTTT
CASSLGQGNTDTQYF
>TRBJ1-6|few|TRBV5-5|TRBD1
TGTGCCAGCAGCTTGGGTGACAGGGACGTACCACCCCTCCACTTT
CASSLGDRDVPPLHF
>TRBJ2-1|many|TRBV12-3/TRBV12-4|NA
TGTGCCAGCAGTTTGACGGGGAGCTCCTACAATGAGCAGTTCTTC
CASSLTGSSYNEQFF
>TRBJ1-1|NA|TRBV29-1|NA
NA
CSVAGGASTEAVF
>TRBJ1-1|NA|TRBV25-1|NA
TGTGCCAGCAACTCCCGGGGGGTGAACACTGAAGCTTTCTTT
CASNSRGVNTEAFF
>TRBJ2-1|many|TRBV20-1|NA
TGCAGTGCTCCCTCGGTTTCGCGGGACTACAATGAGCAGTTCTTC
CSAPSVSRDYNEQFF
>TRBJ1-5|NA|TRBV15|NA
TGTGCCACCAGCAGAGTAAGGAGTCAGCCCCAGCATTTT
CATSRVRSQPQHF
>TRBJ2-5|many|TRBV15|NA
TGTGCCACCAGCAGAGTTTTTAGAGGAGAGACCCAGTACTTC
CATSRVFRGETQYF
>TRBJ1-5|many|TRBV2|TRBD1
TGTGCCAGCAGTGAGGGACAGGGCAATCAGCCCCAGCATTTT
CASSEGQGNQPQHF
>TRBJ2-1|many|TRBV3-1|TRBD2
TGTGCCAGCAGCCAAGAGTCAGCGGGAGGGGGAGTGTCCTACAATGAGCAGTTCTTC
CASSQESAGGGVSYNEQFF
>TRBJ2-7|many|TRBV6-1|NA
TGTGCCAGCAGTTCCGGGGAGAGCTCCTACGAGCAGTACTTC
CASSSGESSYEQYF
>TRBJ2-1|many|TRBV2|TRBD1
TGTGCCAGCAGGAACTTCGGGACAGGGGCGCTTAGTGAGCAGTTCTTC
CASRNFGTGALSEQFF
>TRBJ2-5|NA|TRBV20-1|TRBD1
TGCAGTGCTAGAGATCAGGGGGCCCAACAAGAGACCCAGTACTTC
CSARDQGAQQETQYF
>TRBJ1-6|many|TRBV28|NA
TGTGCCAGTTCTGACGGGAAACGCTCCTATAATTCACCCCTCCACTTT
CASSDGKRSYNSPLHF
>TRBJ1-5|many|TRBV20-1|NA
TGCAGTGCTAGAGATGGGTCGCGCACAGTCAATCAGCCCCAGCATTTT
CSARDGSRTVNQPQHF
>TRBJ2-3|many|TRBV20-1|TRBD2
TGCAGTGCATCCTCTCTGGGACTAGCGGTGACAGATACGCAGTATTTT
CSASSLGLAVTDTQYF
>TRBJ2-1|many|TRBV12-3/TRBV12-4|TRBD2
TGTGCCAGCAGGGGGGGACTAGCGGACTACAATGAGCAGTTCTTC
CASRGGLADYNEQFF
>TRBJ2-3|few|TRBV5-1|TRBD2
TGCGCCAGCAGCACCAGCGGGACTAGGGTCGATACGCAGTATTTT
CASSTSGTRVDTQYF
>TRBJ1-2|NA|TRBV20-1|NA
TGCAGTGCCTGGAGGGCAGGGAACTATGGCTACACCTTC
CSAWRAGNYGYTF
>TRBJ2-7|NA|TRBV6-2/TRBV6-3|NA
TGTGCCACCTCGAATGAGGTCGAGCAGTACTTC
CATSNEVEQYF